This T cell receptor beta chain was recovered during a study of blood T cells in healthy people across ages. Findings and limits, study-wide: Shifts in expanded clonotypes may have been confounded by donor CMV status, which was unknown.

The CDR3 covers 18 residues. Germline V CDR1 and CDR2: SGHRS, YFSETQ. The germline V and J ends were trimmed by 2 bases and 4 bases, with 25 bases remaining between them. Every sample yielded at least 6.5 million isolated PBMCs. Remarks on this clonotype: Its antigen is still unknown.

Alongside a J-beta primer mix, a sample-barcoded 5' primer served in a second PCR lasting about 7 to 12 cycles. TCRdb used MiXCR to reprocess the 5' RACE reads, holding one entry per CDR3 protein. The profile shows 750,000 to 950,000 distinct CDR3 sequences, about 55% of them singletons. Sequences were obtained from blood. This sequence joins TRBV5-1 and TRBJ2-7; D may be TRBD1 (8 bases). This TCR was recovered from a man older than 75 in good health. The CDR3 protein is CASSFARGLGGSMYEQYF. The CDR3 bases are TGCGCCAGCAGCTTTGCCAGGGGGCTCGGCGGGAGCATGTACGAGCAGTACTTC.